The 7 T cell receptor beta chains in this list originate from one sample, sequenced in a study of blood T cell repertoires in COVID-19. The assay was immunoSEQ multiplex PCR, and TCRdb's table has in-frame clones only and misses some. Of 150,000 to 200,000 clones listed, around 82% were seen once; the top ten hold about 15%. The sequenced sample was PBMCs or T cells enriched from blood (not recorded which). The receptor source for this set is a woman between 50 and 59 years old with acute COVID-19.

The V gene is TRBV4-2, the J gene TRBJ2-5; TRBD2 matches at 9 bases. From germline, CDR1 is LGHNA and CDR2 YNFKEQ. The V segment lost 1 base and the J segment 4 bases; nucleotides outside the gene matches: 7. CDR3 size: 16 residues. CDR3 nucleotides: TGTGCCAGCAGCCAAGGGAGGCGGGGGGGAGGAGAGACCCAGTACTTC. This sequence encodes CASSQGRRGGGETQYF.

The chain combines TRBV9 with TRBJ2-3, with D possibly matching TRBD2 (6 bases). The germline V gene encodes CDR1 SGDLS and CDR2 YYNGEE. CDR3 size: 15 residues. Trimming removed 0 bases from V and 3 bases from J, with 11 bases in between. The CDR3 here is CASSVDGRGTDTQYF. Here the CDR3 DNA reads TGTGCCAGCAGCGTAGATGGGCGGGGTACAGATACGCAGTATTTT.

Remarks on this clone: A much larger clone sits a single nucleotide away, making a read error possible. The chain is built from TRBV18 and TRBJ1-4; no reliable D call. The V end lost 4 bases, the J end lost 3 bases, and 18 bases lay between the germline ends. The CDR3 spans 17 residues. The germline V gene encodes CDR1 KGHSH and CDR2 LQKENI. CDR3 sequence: CASSRAGTYTANEKLFF. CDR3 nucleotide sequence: TGTGCCAGCTCACGGGCAGGCACATACACAGCTAATGAAAAACTGTTTTTT.

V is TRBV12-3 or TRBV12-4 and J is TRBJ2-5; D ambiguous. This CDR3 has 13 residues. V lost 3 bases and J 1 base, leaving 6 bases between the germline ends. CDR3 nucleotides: TGTGCCAGCAGTTTCAACAGCCAAGAGACCCAGTACTTC. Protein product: CASSFNSQETQYF.

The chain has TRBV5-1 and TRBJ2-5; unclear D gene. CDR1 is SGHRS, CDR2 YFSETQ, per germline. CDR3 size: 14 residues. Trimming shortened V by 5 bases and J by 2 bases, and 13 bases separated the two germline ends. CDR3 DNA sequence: TGCGCCAGCAGTCGTGACACTCCACAAGAGACCCAGTACTTC. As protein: CASSRDTPQETQYF.

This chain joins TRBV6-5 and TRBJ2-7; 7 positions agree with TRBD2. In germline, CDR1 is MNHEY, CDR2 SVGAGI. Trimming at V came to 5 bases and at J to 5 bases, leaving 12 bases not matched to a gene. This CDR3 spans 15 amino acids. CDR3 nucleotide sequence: TGTGCCAGCAGTCCCCTGGGGGGGTCTAAGGACGAGCAGTACGTC. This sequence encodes CASSPLGGSKDEQYV.

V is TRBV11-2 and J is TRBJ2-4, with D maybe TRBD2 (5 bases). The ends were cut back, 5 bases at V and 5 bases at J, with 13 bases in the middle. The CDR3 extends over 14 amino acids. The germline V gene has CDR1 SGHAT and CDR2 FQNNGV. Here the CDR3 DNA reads TGTGCCAGCAGCCCCAGCGGAGTGGAAAACATTCAGTACTTC. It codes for CASSPSGVENIQYF.